This is a list of T cell receptor beta chains from one sample in a study of T cells after yellow fever vaccination. Using its own MiXCR run on the 5' RACE reads, TCRdb lists one record per CDR3 protein. The table records over 110,000 distinct CDR3 sequences, around 7.7% of them present only once. The starting material was CD4+ T cells sorted from PBMCs, obtained 5 days after the yellow fever booster vaccination. All receptors come from a man aged 30 to 45 who received the YFV17D yellow fever vaccine. Both conserved end residues are part of each CDR3. Fields, in order: CDR3 DNA, CDR3 protein, clone size, V gene, J gene, D gene. A D gene is named only where the DNA matches it firmly. Size tells how often a clone was seen (once, few, many) or the class of an expanded clone, and some rows leave it out.

CDR3nt: TGTGCCAGCAGCCGCGGAGGACAGGGGTCCTTCGGCTACACCTTC; CDR3aa: CASSRGGQGSFGYTF; abundance: many; v_gene: TRBV11-1; j_gene: TRBJ1-2; d_gene: TRBD1
CDR3nt: TGTGCCAGCAGCAGAGGAGTGGCAGCGAACACTGAAGCTTTCTTT; CDR3aa: CASSRGVAANTEAFF; abundance: many; v_gene: TRBV7-9; j_gene: TRBJ1-1; d_gene: .
CDR3nt: TGCGCCAGCAGCCAAGAGACAGGGGGCTCTGGAAACACCATATATTTT; CDR3aa: CASSQETGGSGNTIYF; abundance: many; v_gene: TRBV4-3; j_gene: TRBJ1-3; d_gene: TRBD1
CDR3nt: TGCGCCAGCAGCCGGCTAGCGGGAACGAGCTCCTACGAGCAGTACTTC; CDR3aa: CASSRLAGTSSYEQYF; abundance: many; v_gene: TRBV4-3; j_gene: TRBJ2-7; d_gene: TRBD2
CDR3nt: TGCAGCGTTGTAAGGGGGAGGGATGGCTACACCTTC; CDR3aa: CSVVRGRDGYTF; abundance: many; v_gene: TRBV29-1; j_gene: TRBJ1-2; d_gene: .
CDR3nt: TGTGCCAGCAGGGGGGCGCCCAATTCACCCCTCCACTTT; CDR3aa: CASRGAPNSPLHF; abundance: many; v_gene: TRBV2; j_gene: TRBJ1-6; d_gene: .
CDR3nt: TGTGCCAGCAGTTTGAACCCCACCGGGGCCGCGGGGGAGACCCAGTACTTC; CDR3aa: CASSLNPTGAAGETQYF; abundance: many; v_gene: TRBV6-5; j_gene: TRBJ2-5; d_gene: .
CDR3nt: TGCGCCAGCAGCCGAATTACAGGGAACACCGGGGAGCTGTTTTTT; CDR3aa: CASSRITGNTGELFF; abundance: many; v_gene: TRBV5-1; j_gene: TRBJ2-2; d_gene: .
CDR3nt: TGCGCCAGCAGCTTTCGACAGGCCCCGAACACCGGGGAGCTGTTTTTT; CDR3aa: CASSFRQAPNTGELFF; abundance: many; v_gene: TRBV5-1; j_gene: TRBJ2-2; d_gene: .
CDR3nt: TGCAGTGCAGCCGCCCCTAGGGCTAGCGGGAGGGCCATGTTAGATACGCAGTATTTT; CDR3aa: CSAAAPRASGRAMLDTQYF; abundance: many; v_gene: TRBV20-1; j_gene: TRBJ2-3; d_gene: TRBD2
CDR3nt: TGCAGTGCTAGGATGGGGGCCGGAGATCAGCCCCAGCATTTT; CDR3aa: CSARMGAGDQPQHF; abundance: many; v_gene: TRBV20-1; j_gene: TRBJ1-5; d_gene: .
CDR3nt: TGTGCCAGCAGGAATGATGCAAGTATGAACACTGAAGCTTTCTTT; CDR3aa: CASRNDASMNTEAFF; abundance: .; v_gene: TRBV5-4; j_gene: TRBJ1-1; d_gene: .
CDR3nt: TGCGCCAGCAGCCAGGGCATCGGGGCAGCTTTCTTT; CDR3aa: CASSQGIGAAFF; abundance: .; v_gene: TRBV5-1; j_gene: TRBJ1-1; d_gene: .
CDR3nt: TGTGCCAGCAGTTCTCAGCGGGAGTTAGGGCTGTTTTTT; CDR3aa: CASSSQRELGLFF; abundance: many; v_gene: TRBV2; j_gene: TRBJ2-2; d_gene: TRBD2
CDR3nt: TGCAGTGCTACCCGGTCAGCTTATAGCAATCAGCCCCAGCATTTT; CDR3aa: CSATRSAYSNQPQHF; abundance: few; v_gene: TRBV20-1; j_gene: TRBJ1-5; d_gene: .
CDR3nt: TGTGCCATTCGGGGCAAAGGGGGCATGGCAGATACGCAGTATTTT; CDR3aa: CAIRGKGGMADTQYF; abundance: many; v_gene: TRBV10-3; j_gene: TRBJ2-3; d_gene: TRBD1
CDR3nt: TGCAGTGCTCGACATCGGGGGTATGGGACAGATACGCAGTATTTT; CDR3aa: CSARHRGYGTDTQYF; abundance: many; v_gene: TRBV20-1; j_gene: TRBJ2-3; d_gene: .
CDR3nt: TGTGCCAGCAGTGCACTAGCGGGAACCGGGGAGCTGTTTTTT; CDR3aa: CASSALAGTGELFF; abundance: .; v_gene: TRBV6-4; j_gene: TRBJ2-2; d_gene: TRBD2
CDR3nt: TGTGCCAGCAGCCGTACCGGGACAGCGAACACCGGGGAGCTGTTTTTT; CDR3aa: CASSRTGTANTGELFF; abundance: .; v_gene: TRBV7-2; j_gene: TRBJ2-2; d_gene: TRBD1
CDR3nt: TGTGCCAGCAGTTTGAGTCGCCAATCCTACGAGCAGTACTTC; CDR3aa: CASSLSRQSYEQYF; abundance: many; v_gene: TRBV12-3/TRBV12-4; j_gene: TRBJ2-7; d_gene: .
CDR3nt: TGTGCCAGCACCCAAGATTGGCTAGCCCGGGATGAGCAGTTCTTC; CDR3aa: CASTQDWLARDEQFF; abundance: .; v_gene: TRBV3-1; j_gene: TRBJ2-1; d_gene: .
CDR3nt: TGTGCCAGCAGTTCTCAAACGGATACGCAGTATTTT; CDR3aa: CASSSQTDTQYF; abundance: many; v_gene: TRBV12-3/TRBV12-4; j_gene: TRBJ2-3; d_gene: .
CDR3nt: TGTGCCACCAGTGACGGAGCCGGACAGGGGAACCCCTCTGGGGCCAACGTCCTGACTTTC; CDR3aa: CATSDGAGQGNPSGANVLTF; abundance: many; v_gene: TRBV24-1; j_gene: TRBJ2-6; d_gene: TRBD1
CDR3nt: TGTGCCAGCAGCTTCGCCGGCGGCGCTAGCACAGATACGCAGTATTTT; CDR3aa: CASSFAGGASTDTQYF; abundance: many; v_gene: TRBV5-6; j_gene: TRBJ2-3; d_gene: .
CDR3nt: TGTGCCTCCCAAACCCCCGGGGCCAACGTCCTGACTTTC; CDR3aa: CASQTPGANVLTF; abundance: few; v_gene: TRBV6-1; j_gene: TRBJ2-6; d_gene: .
CDR3nt: TGTGCCAGCAGCCAAGGAATCAGGGGCAATCAGCCCCAGCATTTT; CDR3aa: CASSQGIRGNQPQHF; abundance: many; v_gene: TRBV14; j_gene: TRBJ1-5; d_gene: .
CDR3nt: TGCGCCAGCAGCTTGGCCGGACTAGCGGGAGATCCAGATACGCAGTATTTT; CDR3aa: CASSLAGLAGDPDTQYF; abundance: many; v_gene: TRBV5-1; j_gene: TRBJ2-3; d_gene: TRBD2
CDR3nt: TGTGCCAGCAGCTTAACGGGGTTAGGCACAGATACGCAGTATTTT; CDR3aa: CASSLTGLGTDTQYF; abundance: few; v_gene: TRBV7-9; j_gene: TRBJ2-3; d_gene: .
CDR3nt: TGTGCCAGCAGCTTGTCTACAGGGTTCTCTGGAAACACCATATATTTT; CDR3aa: CASSLSTGFSGNTIYF; abundance: many; v_gene: TRBV6-1; j_gene: TRBJ1-3; d_gene: .